This T cell receptor beta chain was profiled in a study of blood T cell repertoires in COVID-19. About the research overall: The samples span acute and convalescent COVID-19 from the United States, Italy and Spain. T cells, B-cell-depleted T cells, or PBMCs provided the cDNA or gDNA that served as material.

Per the original data handling: How many nucleated cells were present was estimated from reference gene primer amplification. Using immunoSEQ multiplex PCR, the repertoire was profiled, and TCRdb retains in-frame clones only, with some absent. V, J and clone size were drawn from that table, and D and trimming were deduced from the DNA. The repertoire includes about 44,000 clones, around 87% of them detected once, and roughly 25% sits in the top ten. J lost 5 bases, V lost 6 bases, and 3 bases had no gene match. CDR3 size: 13 residues. Germline CDR1 is PRHDT and CDR2 is FYEKMQ (reference sequence). This clone was seen just once.

The specimen sequenced was peripheral blood. V is TRBV13 and J is TRBJ2-2; 7 bases fit TRBD1. The TCR was taken from a woman older than 75 in a cohort sampled during active or convalescent COVID-19. The DNA for the CDR3 is TGTGCCAGCAGAACACAGGGGACCGGGGAGCTGTTTTTT. This translates into CASRTQGTGELFF.